A few counts support the clone carrying this T cell receptor beta chain. What it recognizes is unknown. This specimen belongs to a study of human T cells and chemical hapten exposure. Study-wide findings and caveats: Given that the donors had alopecia, their immune response may differ from that seen in healthy people. With patch test score, the counts of PT1 expanded TCRs showed a positive correlation.

Germline V gives CDR1 MNHEY, CDR2 SVGAGI. The CDR3 length is 14 residues. V was pared by 2 bases and J by 7 bases, with 12 bases between. Specified time point: patch test 1, 2 weeks after DPC sensitization. Treatment given: therapeutic diphenylcyclopropenone sensitization with weekly scalp DPC. Total RNA was extracted from unfractionated whole blood. TCRdb reprocessed the RACE reads with MiXCR, giving one entry per CDR3 protein. The data show more than 95,000 distinct CDR3 sequences, 12% seen once. V and J are TRBV6-5 and TRBJ2-1; weak D call: TRBD1 (6 bases). The clonotype was recovered from a woman aged 50 to 60 with alopecia areata. Some clones in this sample may be carry-over from other donors' samples. Sequences were derived from whole blood, sampled in connection with sensitization to the hapten diphenylcyclopropenone (DPC). CDR3 nucleotides: TGTGCCAGCAGTTACGACTGGGGGACAAATGAGCAGTTCTTC. Translation gives CASSYDWGTNEQFF.